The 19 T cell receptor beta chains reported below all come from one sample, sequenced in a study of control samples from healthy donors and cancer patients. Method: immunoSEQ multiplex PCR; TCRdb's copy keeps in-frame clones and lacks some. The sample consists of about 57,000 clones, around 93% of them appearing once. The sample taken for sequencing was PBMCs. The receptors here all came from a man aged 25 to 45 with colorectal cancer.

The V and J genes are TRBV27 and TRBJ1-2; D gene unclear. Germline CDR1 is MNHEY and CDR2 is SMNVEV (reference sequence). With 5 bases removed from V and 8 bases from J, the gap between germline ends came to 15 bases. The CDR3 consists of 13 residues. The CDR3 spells CASSTPRLRGYTF. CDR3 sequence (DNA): TGTGCCAGCAGTACCCCCAGATTGAGGGGCTACACCTTC.

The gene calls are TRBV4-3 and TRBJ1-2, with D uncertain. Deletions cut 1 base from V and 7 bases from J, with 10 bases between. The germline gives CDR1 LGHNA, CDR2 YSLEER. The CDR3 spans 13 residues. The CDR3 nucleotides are TGCGCCAGCAGCCAAGGAGCCGTGGGTGGCTACACCTTC. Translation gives CASSQGAVGGYTF.

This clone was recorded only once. The CDR3, as DNA: TGTGCCAGCTACGGGACAGGGATGGTGGATACGCAGTATTTT. Translation: CASYGTGMVDTQYF. The chain employs TRBV7-2 and TRBJ2-3; the match to TRBD1 covers 9 bases. The germline V gene encodes CDR1 SGHTA and CDR2 FQGNSA. There are 14 residues in the CDR3. V lost 8 bases to trimming and J lost 6 bases; unmatched junction nucleotides: 9.

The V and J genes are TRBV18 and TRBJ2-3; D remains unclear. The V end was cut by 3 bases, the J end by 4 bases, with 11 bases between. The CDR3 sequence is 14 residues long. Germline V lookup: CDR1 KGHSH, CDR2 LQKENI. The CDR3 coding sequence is TGTGCCAGCTCACCGGGTCGTGGGTCAGATACGCAGTATTTT. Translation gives CASSPGRGSDTQYF.

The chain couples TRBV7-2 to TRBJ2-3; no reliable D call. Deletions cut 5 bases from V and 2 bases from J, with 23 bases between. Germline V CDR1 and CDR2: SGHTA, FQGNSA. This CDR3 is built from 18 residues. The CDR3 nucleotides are TGTGCCAGCAGCCCTGGCTTTTATTCCGGGTCTAACACAGATACGCAGTATTTT. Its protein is CASSPGFYSGSNTDTQYF.

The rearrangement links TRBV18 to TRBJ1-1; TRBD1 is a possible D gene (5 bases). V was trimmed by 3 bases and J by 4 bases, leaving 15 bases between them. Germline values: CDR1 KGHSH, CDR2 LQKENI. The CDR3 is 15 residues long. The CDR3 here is CASSPRGLSGTEAFF. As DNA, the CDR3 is TGTGCCAGCTCACCCCGGGGCCTGAGTGGCACTGAAGCTTTCTTT.

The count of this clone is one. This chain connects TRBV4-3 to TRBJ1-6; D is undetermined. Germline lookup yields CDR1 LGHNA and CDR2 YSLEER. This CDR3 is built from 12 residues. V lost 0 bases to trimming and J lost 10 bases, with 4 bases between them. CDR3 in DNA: TGCGCCAGCAGCCAAGATGACTCACCCCTCCACTTT. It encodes CASSQDDSPLHF.

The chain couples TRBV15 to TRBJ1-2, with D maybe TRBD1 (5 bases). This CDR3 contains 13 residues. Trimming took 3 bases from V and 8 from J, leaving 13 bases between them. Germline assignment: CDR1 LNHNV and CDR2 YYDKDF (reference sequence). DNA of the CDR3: TGTGCCACCAGCAGGGATCAGGGATGGGGCTACACCTTC. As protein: CATSRDQGWGYTF.

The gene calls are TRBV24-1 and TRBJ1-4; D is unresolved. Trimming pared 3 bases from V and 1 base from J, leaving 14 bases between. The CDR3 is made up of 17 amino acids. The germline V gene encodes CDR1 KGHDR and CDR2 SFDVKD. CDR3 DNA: TGTGCCACCAGTGATCGACCGCGGGTGGGAACTAATGAAAAACTGTTTTTT. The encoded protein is CATSDRPRVGTNEKLFF.

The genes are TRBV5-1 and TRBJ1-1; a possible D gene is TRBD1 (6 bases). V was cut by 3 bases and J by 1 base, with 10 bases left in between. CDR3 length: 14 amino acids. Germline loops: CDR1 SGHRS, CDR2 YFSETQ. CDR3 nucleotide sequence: TGCGCCAGCAGCTCCGGGACAAGGAACACTGAAGCTTTCTTT. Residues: CASSSGTRNTEAFF.

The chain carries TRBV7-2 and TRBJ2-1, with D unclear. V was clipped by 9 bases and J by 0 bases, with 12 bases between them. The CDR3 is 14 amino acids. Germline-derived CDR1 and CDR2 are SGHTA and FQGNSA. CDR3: CASSDPSSYNEQFF. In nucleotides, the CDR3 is TGTGCCAGTTCCGACCCAAGCTCCTACAATGAGCAGTTCTTC.

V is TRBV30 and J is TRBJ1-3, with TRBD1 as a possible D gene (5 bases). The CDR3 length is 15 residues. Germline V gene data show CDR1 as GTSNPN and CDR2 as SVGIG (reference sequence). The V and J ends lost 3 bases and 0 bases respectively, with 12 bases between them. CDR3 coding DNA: TGTGCCTGGAGCGACGGGACCTTCTCTGGAAACACCATATATTTT. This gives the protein CAWSDGTFSGNTIYF. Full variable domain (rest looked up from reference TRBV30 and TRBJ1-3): SQTIHQWPATLVQPVGSPLSLECTVEGTSNPNLYWYRQAAGRGLQLLFYSVGIGQISSEVPQNLSASRPQDRQFILSSKKLLLSDSGFYLCAWSDGTFSGNTIYFGEGSWLTVV.

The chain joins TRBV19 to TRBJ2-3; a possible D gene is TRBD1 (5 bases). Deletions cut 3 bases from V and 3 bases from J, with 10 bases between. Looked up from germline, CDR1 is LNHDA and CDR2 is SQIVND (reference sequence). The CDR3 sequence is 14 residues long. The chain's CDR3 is CASSIPRVTDTQYF. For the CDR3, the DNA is TGTGCCAGTAGTATCCCCAGGGTAACAGATACGCAGTATTTT.

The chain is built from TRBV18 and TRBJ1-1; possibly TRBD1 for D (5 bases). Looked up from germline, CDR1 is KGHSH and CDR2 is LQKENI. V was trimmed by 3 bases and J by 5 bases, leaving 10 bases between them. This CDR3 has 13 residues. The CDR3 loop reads CASSPPGGTEAFF. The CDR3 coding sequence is TGTGCCAGCTCACCCCCCGGGGGGACTGAAGCTTTCTTT.

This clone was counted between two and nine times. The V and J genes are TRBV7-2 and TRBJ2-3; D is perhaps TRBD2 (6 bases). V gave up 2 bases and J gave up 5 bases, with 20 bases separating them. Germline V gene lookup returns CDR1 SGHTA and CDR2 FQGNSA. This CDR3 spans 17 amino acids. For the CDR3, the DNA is TGTGCCAGCAGCTTAAGGGGCGGGGCGGGCATGGTAGATACGCAGTATTTT. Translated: CASSLRGGAGMVDTQYF.

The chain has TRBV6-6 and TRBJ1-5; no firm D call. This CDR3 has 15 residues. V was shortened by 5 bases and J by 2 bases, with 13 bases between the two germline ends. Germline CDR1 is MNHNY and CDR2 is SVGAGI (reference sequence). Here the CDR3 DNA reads TGTGCCAGCAGTACTTCCGTCGACGGCAATCAGCCCCAGCATTTT. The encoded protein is CASSTSVDGNQPQHF.

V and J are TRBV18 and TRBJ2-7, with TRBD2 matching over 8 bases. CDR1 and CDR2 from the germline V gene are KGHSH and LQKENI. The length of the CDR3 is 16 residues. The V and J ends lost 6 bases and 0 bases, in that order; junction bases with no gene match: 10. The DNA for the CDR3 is TGTGCCAGCTCCCCCCAAGGAGCGGGGGCCTCCTACGAGCAGTACTTC. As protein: CASSPQGAGASYEQYF.

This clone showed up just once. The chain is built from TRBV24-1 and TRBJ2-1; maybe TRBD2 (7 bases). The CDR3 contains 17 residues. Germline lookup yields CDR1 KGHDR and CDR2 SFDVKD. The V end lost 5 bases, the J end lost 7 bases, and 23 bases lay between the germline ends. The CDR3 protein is CATSAGEGGRAGNEQFF. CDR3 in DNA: TGTGCCACCAGTGCCGGGGAGGGGGGGCGAGCGGGTAATGAGCAGTTCTTC.

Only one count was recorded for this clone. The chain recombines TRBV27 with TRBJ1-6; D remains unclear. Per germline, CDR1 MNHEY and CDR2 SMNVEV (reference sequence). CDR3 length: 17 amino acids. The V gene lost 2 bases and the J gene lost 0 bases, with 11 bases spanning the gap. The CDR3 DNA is TGTGCCAGCAGTTTAGTTTTTGATAGCTCCTATAATTCACCCCTCCACTTT. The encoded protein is CASSLVFDSSYNSPLHF.